A selection of T cell receptor beta chains follows, all from one sample in a study of T cell clusters in autoimmune cytopenias. TCRdb re-called the multiplex PCR reads; one entry per CDR3 protein, DNA not given. This sample lists around 11,000 distinct CDR3 sequences; its ten largest clones have under 25%. These data also featured in a second study, about T cell repertoires in aging, cancer and after chemotherapy.

Sequenced material: peripheral blood. The receptors come from a human donor in good health. CDR3s include the opening cysteine and the closing phenylalanine or tryptophan. The order of the fields is V gene, clone size, J gene, CDR3 protein. The listing skips clone size in some rows; elsewhere it reads once, few, many or a size class.

TRBV12-3/TRBV12-4	medium-sized	TRBJ1-1	CASIKSGGNTEAFF
TRBV18	-	TRBJ1-2	CASSPPSAGANYGYTF
TRBV14	-	TRBJ2-7	CASSQDIARSYEQYF
TRBV18	-	TRBJ2-7	CASSPSLVDGAVEQYF
TRBV18	-	TRBJ1-5	CASSQGQGSNQPQHF
TRBV15	-	TRBJ1-1	CATSRDWLMNTEAFF
TRBV10-3	-	TRBJ1-2	CAISDLWAGGYTF
TRBV29-1	medium-sized	TRBJ1-1	CSVVVQRNTEAFF
TRBV18	medium-sized	TRBJ2-2	CASSPQYGELFF
TRBV11-2	-	TRBJ2-2	CASSFAGGYETGELFF
TRBV6-2/TRBV6-3	-	TRBJ1-1	CASSNRGSGTEAFF
TRBV4-3	medium-sized	TRBJ1-1	CASREIAGPKNTEAFF
TRBV27	-	TRBJ2-2	CASRLVGANTGELFF
TRBV6-5	-	TRBJ2-1	CASSYSPFGGHTYNEQFF
TRBV15	medium-sized	TRBJ2-2	CATSRERHRTGELFF
TRBV6-5	-	TRBJ2-3	CASSYGTGGGTDTQYF
TRBV15	-	TRBJ2-7	CATSRDKPYEQYF
TRBV5-1	-	TRBJ2-5	CASSLGGTGEETQYF
TRBV12-3/TRBV12-4	-	TRBJ2-7	CASSSGTPTYEQYF
TRBV5-6	-	TRBJ1-1	CASSFIGSNTEAFF
TRBV7-3	-	TRBJ2-7	CASSLSGTSFYEQYF
TRBV7-6	-	TRBJ2-7	CASSSSAGRGSEQYF
TRBV7-2	-	TRBJ1-2	CASSLDGYGYTF
TRBV24-1	-	TRBJ1-3	CATSDPGTDGNTIYF
TRBV28	-	TRBJ1-2	CASSESGTANYGYTF
TRBV6-5	-	TRBJ2-7	CATQGRGGLIREQYF
TRBV6-5	-	TRBJ1-2	CASRQTGSGYTF
TRBV6-2/TRBV6-3	-	TRBJ1-5	CASSRVGGSWQPQHF
TRBV6-5	-	TRBJ2-1	CASRPGGSYNEQFF
TRBV15	-	TRBJ2-7	CATSRESRQPVGYEQYF
TRBV19	-	TRBJ2-4	CASSSRGVGKNIQYF
TRBV12-3/TRBV12-4	medium-sized	TRBJ1-2	CASSLGPANYGYTF
TRBV28	-	TRBJ1-6	CASSSWDRSSYNSPLHF
TRBV6-2/TRBV6-3	-	TRBJ1-1	CASSYVLGQTNTEAFF
TRBV7-6	-	TRBJ2-2	CASSLGFASELNTGELFF
TRBV6-6	medium-sized	TRBJ1-2	CASSYVGASGYTF
TRBV5-1	-	TRBJ2-1	CASSLWSSGGYNEQFF
TRBV29-1	medium-sized	TRBJ2-3	CSVWTSGKGDTQYF
TRBV7-2	-	TRBJ2-3	CASSQTSGGAVDTQYF
TRBV28	-	TRBJ1-6	CASSFQGGSYYSPLHF
TRBV6-5	-	TRBJ1-4	CASTRTGGEEKLFF
TRBV15	-	TRBJ2-2	CATSSPILAGVTGELFF
TRBV5-6	medium-sized	TRBJ2-7	CASSSRGLYEQYF
TRBV2	-	TRBJ2-1	CASTSGGSRSYNEQFF
TRBV5-6	-	TRBJ2-1	CASRITSGAYNEQFF
TRBV5-1	-	TRBJ2-5	CASRPLVGQETQYF
TRBV19	medium-sized	TRBJ2-3	CASGTEVDTDTQYF
TRBV18	-	TRBJ2-5	CASSPGERETQYF
TRBV10-3	-	TRBJ1-2	CAISPDFYGYTF
TRBV19	medium-sized	TRBJ2-3	CASSIDRQGAPDTQYF
TRBV6-1	-	TRBJ2-7	CASSEEASGGFSSYEQYF
TRBV5-4	-	TRBJ2-5	CASSREYSGNGETQYF
TRBV6-6	-	TRBJ2-5	CASKKELGRGTQYF
TRBV2	-	TRBJ2-2	CASRRGKMLFF
TRBV19	-	TRBJ1-2	CASSIDRRRTFYGYTF
TRBV20-1	-	TRBJ2-7	CSARPSGTSGLLQYF
TRBV14	-	TRBJ2-7	CASSQDALIYEQYF